This T cell receptor beta chain was found in a study of blood T cell repertoires in COVID-19. Study context: The cDNA or gDNA used as material had been derived from T cells, B-cell-depleted T cells, or PBMCs.

Germline CDR1 reads MNHEY; CDR2 reads SMNVEV (reference sequence). The CDR3 is made up of 13 amino acids. Trimming cost V 6 bases and J 4 bases, with 12 bases left between them. Profiling relied on immunoSEQ multiplex PCR, and the TCRdb table lists in-frame clones only, not all of them. The data contain about 280,000 clones, just under 90% of them singletons. The chain joins TRBV27 to TRBJ1-1, with D possibly matching TRBD1 (5 bases). The sequence was obtained from a woman aged 55-70 years who had recovered from COVID-19. The specimen sequenced was PBMCs or T cells enriched from blood (not recorded which). CDR3 sequence: CASRPRDFTEAFF. In nucleotides, the CDR3 is TGTGCCAGCAGACCCCGGGACTTCACTGAAGCTTTCTTT.